The source of this TCR beta chain is a study of blood T cell repertoires in COVID-19. Study-wide background: Acute and convalescent COVID-19 samples came from the United States, Italy and Spain. Sources were T cells, B-cell-depleted T cells, or PBMCs; the material itself was cDNA or gDNA.

Adults between about 18 and 95 years of age took part from 20 to 25 US areas. V lost 4 bases and J 1 base, leaving 11 bases between the germline ends. CDR1 is LGHDT and CDR2 is YNNKEL in the germline V gene (reference sequence). This CDR3 has 14 residues. TCRdb's table, derived via immunoSEQ multiplex PCR, lists solely in-frame clones and lacks some. The table includes about 250,000 clones, approximately 85% detected once. V usage is TRBV3-1 (or the pseudogene TRBV3-2) and J usage is TRBJ2-7; possibly TRBD2 for D (5 bases). Sequenced input: PBMCs or T cells enriched from blood (not recorded which). This clonotype originated in a woman aged 45-65 years with acute COVID-19. The CDR3 sequence: CASSPGVRSYEQYF. CDR3 nucleotide sequence: TGTGCCAGCAGCCCCGGGGTACGGTCCTACGAGCAGTACTTC.